This T cell receptor (beta chain) was sequenced during a study of blood T cell repertoires in COVID-19. Libraries were prepared by immunoSEQ multiplex PCR; TCRdb keeps only in-frame clonotypes and omits some of them. This sample has more than 200,000 clones, with roughly 89% found just once. The CDR3 is 15 residues long. Germline CDR1 is KGHDR and CDR2 is SFDVKD. V lost 6 bases, J lost 2 bases, and 7 bases stayed unmatched. This receptor was identified in a woman younger than 45 with acute COVID-19. The chain combines TRBV24-1 with TRBJ2-3; 7 bases agree with TRBD2. Sequencing was done on a sample of PBMCs or T cells enriched from blood (not recorded which). CDR3 DNA sequence: TGTGCCACCAGTCGAGACGGGGGGATCACAGATACGCAGTATTTT. This gives the protein CATSRDGGITDTQYF.